A single sample gave rise to the 25 T cell receptor beta chains below, sequenced in a study of blood T cell repertoires in COVID-19. The protocol was immunoSEQ multiplex PCR, while the TCRdb copy is restricted to in-frame clones and leaves out a portion. The sample shows roughly 360,000 clones, about four fifths of them seen only once. The sample comprised peripheral blood. These receptors came from a human donor with acute or convalescent COVID-19. The donor label of this sample is uncertain.

V usage is TRBV5-1 and J usage is TRBJ1-2; TRBD1 might be the D (6 bases). The V and J ends lost 3 bases and 5 bases respectively, with 8 bases between them. CDR1 and CDR2 (germline): SGHRS, YFSETQ. CDR3 length: 12 residues. In nucleotides, the CDR3 is TGCGCCAGCAGCTACGGACAGTATGGCTACACCTTC. It translates to CASSYGQYGYTF.

This sequence joins TRBV5-1 and TRBJ2-1, with D hard to call. Germline CDR1 SGHRS, CDR2 YFSETQ. CDR3 length equals 15 residues. The V gene lost 4 bases and the J gene lost 0 bases, with 11 bases spanning the gap. The CDR3 nucleotides read TGCGCCAGCAGCCTGCTCCCTAGCTCCTACAATGAGCAGTTCTTC. Translated, it gives CASSLLPSSYNEQFF.

The chain recombines TRBV11-2 with TRBJ1-2, with TRBD1 as a possible D gene (5 bases). V was trimmed by 4 bases and J by 4 bases, leaving 13 bases between them. From germline, CDR1 is SGHAT and CDR2 FQNNGV. The CDR3 is 14 amino acids. CDR3: CASSWGGSTYGYTF. The CDR3 DNA follows: TGTGCCAGCAGCTGGGGGGGATCGACCTATGGCTACACCTTC.

This chain joins TRBV6-5 and TRBJ1-6; D unresolved. Germline-derived CDR1 and CDR2 are MNHEY and SVGAGI. The V gene lost 6 bases and the J gene lost 9 bases, with 15 bases spanning the gap. CDR3 length equals 14 residues. CDR3 sequence (DNA): TGTGCCAGCAGACGGAGGGATGGGTCTTCACCCCTCCACTTT. Translating gives CASRRRDGSSPLHF.

The chain recombines TRBV19 with TRBJ2-5; 7 bases agree with TRBD2. CDR1 is LNHDA, CDR2 SQIVND, per germline (reference sequence). After removal of 4 bases from V and 4 bases from J, the junction contained 6 bases not matched to a gene. This CDR3 comprises 14 residues. CDR3 sequence (DNA): TGTGCCAGTAGTAGGGCGGGAGAGCGAGAGACCCAGTACTTC. This sequence encodes CASSRAGERETQYF.

This clone is a singleton in its sample. Other DNA sequences from this sample encode an identical CDR3 as well. The chain has TRBV5-6 and TRBJ2-1, with D uncertain. The V gene's germline CDR1 is SGHDT and CDR2 YYEEEE. The CDR3 contains 16 residues. Trimming took off 1 base at V and 0 bases at J, with 11 bases between the two ends. The CDR3 DNA reads as TGTGCCAGCAGCTTGAGTCCGAGGAGCTCCTACAATGAGCAGTTCTTC. This codes for CASSLSPRSSYNEQFF.

This clone was recorded only once. V usage is TRBV6-6 and J usage is TRBJ1-2; no clear D gene. The CDR3 extends over 13 amino acids. The ends were cut back, 2 bases at V and 7 bases at J, with 11 bases in the middle. Germline CDR1 and CDR2: MNHNY and SVGAGI (reference sequence). In DNA, the CDR3 is TGTGCCAGCAGTTACCAAGATCGGGGTGGCTACACCTTC. Translation gives CASSYQDRGGYTF.

The chain couples TRBV3-1 (or the pseudogene TRBV3-2) to TRBJ2-2; 8 bases line up with TRBD2. The J segment lost 6 bases and the V segment lost 4 bases, leaving 4 bases of the junction unmatched. The CDR3 consists of 14 residues. Germline V CDR1 and CDR2: LGHDT, YNNKEL (reference sequence). The CDR3 sequence is CASSLASGSGELFF. The CDR3 DNA reads as TGTGCCAGCAGCCTCGCTAGCGGGTCCGGGGAGCTGTTTTTT.

The CDR3 nucleotides read TGTGCCAGCAGCCAACCTACGGGACTAGCGGGAGGCCATGAGCAGTTCTTC. It is translated as CASSQPTGLAGGHEQFF. The genes are TRBV4-2 and TRBJ2-1; 15 nucleotides match TRBD2. The V and J ends lost 2 bases and 8 bases, in that order; junction bases with no gene match: 7. The CDR3 is made up of 17 amino acids. CDR1 and CDR2 (germline): LGHNA, YNFKEQ.

The rearrangement uses TRBV6-2 or TRBV6-3 and TRBJ1-5; D not resolved. Germline V gives CDR1 MNHEY, CDR2 SVGEGT. The V end lost 6 bases, the J end lost 2 bases, and 14 bases lay between the germline ends. The CDR3 is 15 residues long. CDR3 nucleotides: TGTGCCAGCAGCTCCGTATTCCCGGGCAATCAGCCCCAGCATTTT. It specifies CASSSVFPGNQPQHF.

This chain uses TRBV6-5 with TRBJ2-7; 9 bases fit TRBD1. Per the germline V gene, CDR1 is MNHEY and CDR2 is SVGAGI. After removal of 7 bases from V and 2 bases from J, the junction contained 6 bases not matched to a gene. The length of the CDR3 is 14 residues. CDR3 sequence reads: CASKWTGAPYEQYF. DNA for the CDR3: TGTGCCAGCAAATGGACAGGGGCCCCCTACGAGCAGTACTTC.

The V gene is TRBV4-1, the J gene TRBJ1-5; TRBD1 matches 9 bases. Germline lookup yields CDR1 MGHRA and CDR2 YSYEKL. The CDR3 runs to 14 residues. V lost 1 base to trimming and J lost 6 bases; unmatched junction nucleotides: 1. This chain's CDR3 is CASSQGQGGQPQHF. CDR3 nucleotide sequence: TGCGCCAGCAGCCAAGGACAGGGGGGTCAGCCCCAGCATTTT.

The chain couples TRBV5-6 to TRBJ1-2, with D hard to call. The CDR3 spans 12 residues. The ends were cut back, 0 bases at V and 5 bases at J, with 5 bases in the middle. The germline gives CDR1 SGHDT, CDR2 YYEEEE. CDR3 loop: CASSLGGYGYTF. CDR3 DNA sequence: TGTGCCAGCAGCTTGGGAGGGTATGGCTACACCTTC.

J is TRBJ2-1 and V is TRBV21-1; TRBD2 reflects the table's D call only, with no check against the DNA. TRBV21-1 is assigned pseudogene status. The CDR3 sequence is 16 residues long. CDR3 nucleotide sequence: TGTGCCAGCACTAGCCGAGGACGGAGCTCCTACAATGAGCAGTTCTTC. Its translation: CASTSRGRSSYNEQFF.

This clone was found a few times. This chain uses TRBV7-9 with TRBJ2-1; 7 bases align to TRBD2. The germline CDR1 and CDR2 sequences are SEHNR and FQNEAQ (reference sequence). The trim removed 1 base at V and 0 bases at J, leaving 6 bases unmatched. The CDR3 spans 17 residues. The CDR3 loop is CASSLVRGSSSYNEQFF. The DNA for the CDR3 is TGTGCCAGCAGCTTAGTGCGGGGGTCGAGCTCCTACAATGAGCAGTTCTTC. Using reference TRBV7-9 and TRBJ2-1 for the parts outside the CDR3, the full variable domain is DTGVSQNPRHKITKRGQNVTFRCDPISEHNRLYWYRQTLGQGPEFLTYFQNEAQLEKSRLLSDRFSAERPKGSFSTLEIQRTEQGDSAMYLCASSLVRGSSSYNEQFFGPGTRLTVL.

This clone was seen only a few times. The CDR3 DNA follows: TGTGCCAGCAGTGAAGCAGGGGGCACTGAAGCTTTCTTT. This gives the protein CASSEAGGTEAFF. This chain connects TRBV6-1 to TRBJ1-1; maybe TRBD1 (6 bases). This CDR3 is built from 13 residues. Germline lookup yields CDR1 MNHNS and CDR2 SASEGT. V lost 0 bases to trimming and J lost 4 bases, with 6 bases between them.

V and J are TRBV29-1 and TRBJ2-3; D remains ambiguous. Trimming pared 3 bases from V and 9 bases from J, leaving 4 bases between. Germline V gives CDR1 SQVTM, CDR2 ANQGSEA. This CDR3 has 9 amino acids. The CDR3 bases are TGCAGCGTTGACTACACGCAGTATTTT. This sequence encodes CSVDYTQYF.

The V call is TRBV19, the J call TRBJ2-7; a weak D match, TRBD1 (6 bases). Looked up from germline, CDR1 is LNHDA and CDR2 is SQIVND (reference sequence). Trimming cost V 1 base and J 1 base, with 11 bases left between them. The CDR3 runs to 15 residues. The CDR3 region has the DNA TGTGCCAGTAGTATAGCCGGAACAGGGTCCTACGAGCAGTACTTC. The encoded protein is CASSIAGTGSYEQYF.

This rearrangement joins TRBV30 to TRBJ1-1; no definite D call. Germline V gene sequence: CDR1 GTSNPN, CDR2 SVGIG (reference sequence). The CDR3 runs to 12 residues. V was pared by 3 bases and J by 4 bases, with 9 bases between. This CDR3 is CAWRPRRTEAFF. CDR3 coding DNA: TGTGCCTGGAGACCGAGGCGCACTGAAGCTTTCTTT.

The J gene is TRBJ2-3, the V gene TRBV7-9, with TRBD1 matching over 8 bases. CDR3 length equals 15 residues. V lost 3 bases to trimming and J lost 2 bases; unmatched junction nucleotides: 4. CDR1 and CDR2 (germline): SEHNR, FQNEAQ (reference sequence). CDR3 coding DNA: TGTGCCAGCAGCTTCGGACAGGGACTCACAGATACGCAGTATTTT. Its protein is CASSFGQGLTDTQYF.

In its sample, this clone was seen many times. The chain uses TRBV4-2 and TRBJ1-3, with D hard to call. The V gene lost 4 bases and the J gene lost 1 base, with 14 bases spanning the gap. This CDR3 spans 16 amino acids. From germline, CDR1 is LGHNA and CDR2 YNFKEQ. For the CDR3, the DNA is TGTGCCAGCAGCCCAGAAGCTCGTGCATCTGGAAACACCATATATTTT. This gives the protein CASSPEARASGNTIYF.

Turning to this clone: Other DNA sequences in the sample encode the same CDR3. The chain is built from TRBV6-2 or TRBV6-3 and TRBJ2-3; the match to TRBD2 covers 7 bases. The junction had 3 bases not matched to a gene; V was cut back by 6 bases and J by 0 bases. The length of the CDR3 is 14 residues. CDR1 is MNHEY, CDR2 SVGEGT, per germline. The CDR3 is CASSFSGSTDTQYF. Written as DNA, the CDR3 is TGTGCCAGCAGCTTTAGCGGGAGCACAGATACGCAGTATTTT.

The rearrangement uses TRBV30 and TRBJ1-2, with 7 bases matching TRBD1. Germline-derived CDR1 and CDR2 are GTSNPN and SVGIG (reference sequence). Unmatched junction bases numbered 17, after V lost 5 bases and J lost 11 bases. The CDR3 has 14 residues. The CDR3 is CAWRPGGTGQSYTF. The CDR3 DNA follows: TGTGCCTGGCGCCCCGGTGGGACGGGACAGTCGTACACCTTC. The variable domain in full, with the rest retrieved from reference TRBV30 and TRBJ1-2, is SQTIHQWPATLVQPVGSPLSLECTVEGTSNPNLYWYRQAAGRGLQLLFYSVGIGQISSEVPQNLSASRPQDRQFILSSKKLLLSDSGFYLCAWRPGGTGQSYTFGSGTRLTVV.

Only a few counts were recorded for this clone. The J gene is TRBJ1-3, the V gene TRBV5-1, with 7 nucleotides matching TRBD1. In germline, CDR1 is SGHRS, CDR2 YFSETQ. V gave up 8 bases and J gave up 0 bases; unmatched junction bases: 8. The CDR3 sequence is 15 residues long. The CDR3 reads CASTPTGNSGNTIYF. CDR3 coding DNA: TGCGCCAGTACGCCGACAGGGAACTCTGGAAACACCATATATTTT.

The chain carries TRBV7-2 and TRBJ1-3; the D gene is possibly TRBD1 (6 bases). Trimming cost V 4 bases and J 2 bases, with 18 bases left between them. This CDR3 comprises 17 residues. Germline lookup yields CDR1 SGHTA and CDR2 FQGNSA. The CDR3 spells CASSSLGAGRTGNTIYF. The CDR3 region has the DNA TGTGCCAGCAGCTCCCTGGGGGCAGGGCGAACTGGAAACACCATATATTTT.